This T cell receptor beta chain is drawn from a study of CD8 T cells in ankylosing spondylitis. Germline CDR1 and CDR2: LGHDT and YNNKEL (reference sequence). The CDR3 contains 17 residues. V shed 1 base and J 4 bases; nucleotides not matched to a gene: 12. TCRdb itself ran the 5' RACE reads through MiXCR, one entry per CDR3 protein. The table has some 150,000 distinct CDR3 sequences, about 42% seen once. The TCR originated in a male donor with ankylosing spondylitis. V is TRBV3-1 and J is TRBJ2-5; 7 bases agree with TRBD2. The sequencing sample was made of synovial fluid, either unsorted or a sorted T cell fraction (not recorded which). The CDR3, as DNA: TGTGCCAGCAGCCAAGGAGTCTGGCCTAGCGGACGAGAGACCCAGTACTTC. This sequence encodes CASSQGVWPSGRETQYF.